This T cell receptor (beta chain) is drawn from a study of metastatic and nonmetastatic thyroid tumors. Germline lookup yields CDR1 SQVTM and CDR2 ANQGSEA. The CDR3 is 14 amino acids. V was pared by 5 bases and J by 3 bases, with 9 bases of the junction left unmatched. TCRdb used MiXCR to call clones anew from the PCR reads. The table lists 40,000 to 50,000 clones, about 4% of them singletons. The entire patient cohort was treatment-naive prior to thyroid surgery. This clone was recorded many times. The rearrangement uses TRBV29-1 and TRBJ1-1, with 7 positions matching TRBD1. Input material: blood. The sequence was obtained from a female donor with papillary thyroid cancer or a benign thyroid nodule (not recorded which). Some clones in this sample may be carry-over from other donors' samples. CDR3 protein: CSVTGTALDTEAFF. In DNA, the CDR3 is TGCAGCGTTACTGGGACAGCCCTAGACACTGAAGCTTTCTTT.